This record looks at one T cell receptor (beta chain) sequence and its context. Its antigen remains unknown. V gave up 1 base and J gave up 4 bases; unmatched junction bases: 6. The CDR3 runs to 16 residues. Per the germline V gene, CDR1 is SEHNR and CDR2 is FQNEAQ (reference sequence). This sample was taken from a study of cytomegalovirus exposure and HLA in healthy donors. Study outcomes and limitations: It emerged from a later analysis that several of the most significant clusters appeared to be linked to common viral pathogens.

60 Vbeta and 13 Jbeta primers were used in PCR. Profiled with immunoSEQ multiplex PCR; TCRdb holds only in-frame clones, not every one. The sample lists tens of thousands of clones; roughly 80% were seen once. What was sequenced was PBMCs. The rearrangement joins TRBV7-9 to TRBJ2-3; 9 nucleotides align to TRBD1. The receptor was derived from a male donor in good health and CMV-seropositive. The CDR3 sequence is CASSLDSTGGPDTQYF. For the CDR3, the DNA is TGTGCCAGCAGCTTAGATAGCACAGGGGGCCCAGATACGCAGTATTTT.